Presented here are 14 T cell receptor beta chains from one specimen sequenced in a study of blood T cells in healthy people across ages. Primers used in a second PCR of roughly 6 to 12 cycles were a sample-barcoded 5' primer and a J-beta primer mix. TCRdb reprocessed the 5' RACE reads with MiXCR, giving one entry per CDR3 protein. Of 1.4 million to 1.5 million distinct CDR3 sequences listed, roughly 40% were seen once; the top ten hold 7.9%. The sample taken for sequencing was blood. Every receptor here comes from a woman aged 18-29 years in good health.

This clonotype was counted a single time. CDR3 protein: CASIWVGGPGTDTQYF. The CDR3 DNA reads as TGTGCCAGCATCTGGGTTGGCGGACCGGGCACAGATACGCAGTATTTT. The genes are TRBV12-3 or TRBV12-4 and TRBJ2-3; D is uncertain. CDR3 size: 16 residues. The germline V and J ends were trimmed by 7 bases and 1 base, with 18 bases remaining between them.

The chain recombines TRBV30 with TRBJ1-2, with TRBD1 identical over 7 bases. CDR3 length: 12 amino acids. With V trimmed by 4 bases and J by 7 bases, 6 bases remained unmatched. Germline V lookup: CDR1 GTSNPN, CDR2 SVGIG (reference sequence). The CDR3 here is CAWNRDSSGYTF. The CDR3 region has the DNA TGTGCCTGGAACCGGGACAGCTCTGGCTACACCTTC. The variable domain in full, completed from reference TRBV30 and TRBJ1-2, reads SQTIHQWPATLVQPVGSPLSLECTVEGTSNPNLYWYRQAAGRGLQLLFYSVGIGQISSEVPQNLSASRPQDRQFILSSKKLLLSDSGFYLCAWNRDSSGYTFGSGTRLTVV.

The CDR3 here is CARTQGASLDNEQFF. As DNA, the CDR3 is TGTGCCAGGACACAGGGGGCGAGTCTGGACAATGAGCAGTTCTTC. The chain employs TRBV2 and TRBJ2-1; 9 bases match TRBD1. CDR3 size: 15 residues. J was trimmed by 5 bases and V by 9 bases; bases with no gene match: 11. CDR1 and CDR2 from the germline V gene are SNHLY and FYNNEI.

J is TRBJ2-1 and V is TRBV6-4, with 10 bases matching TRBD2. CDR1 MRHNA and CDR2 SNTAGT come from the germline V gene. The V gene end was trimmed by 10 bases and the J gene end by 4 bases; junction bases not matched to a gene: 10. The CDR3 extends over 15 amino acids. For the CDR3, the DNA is TGTGCCAACCACCTAACTAGCGGGAATTACAATGAGCAGTTCTTC. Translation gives CANHLTSGNYNEQFF.

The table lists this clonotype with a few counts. CDR3 sequence: CSAPKGASGSSYNEQFF. As DNA, the CDR3 is TGCAGTGCTCCAAAGGGGGCTAGCGGGAGTTCCTACAATGAGCAGTTCTTC. The rearrangement joins TRBV20-1 to TRBJ2-1; TRBD2 matches at 10 bases. The V gene end was trimmed by 5 bases and the J gene end by 1 base; junction bases not matched to a gene: 11. This CDR3 comprises 17 residues. Germline CDR1 DFQATT, CDR2 SNEGSKA (reference sequence).

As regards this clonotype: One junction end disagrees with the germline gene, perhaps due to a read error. The CDR3, as DNA: TGTGCCAGCAGCCAAGAGAGTATGTCAGAGTCCCAGTACTTC. As protein: CASSQESMSESQYF. V usage is TRBV3-1 and J usage is TRBJ2-5, with D unclear. Germline CDR1 LGHDT, CDR2 YNNKEL (reference sequence). This CDR3 has 14 amino acids.

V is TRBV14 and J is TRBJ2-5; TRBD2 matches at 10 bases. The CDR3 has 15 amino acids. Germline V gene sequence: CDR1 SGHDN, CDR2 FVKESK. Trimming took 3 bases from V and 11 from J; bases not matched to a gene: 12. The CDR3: CASSQASGSANGQYF. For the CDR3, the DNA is TGTGCCAGCAGCCAGGCTAGCGGGAGTGCAAATGGGCAGTACTTC.

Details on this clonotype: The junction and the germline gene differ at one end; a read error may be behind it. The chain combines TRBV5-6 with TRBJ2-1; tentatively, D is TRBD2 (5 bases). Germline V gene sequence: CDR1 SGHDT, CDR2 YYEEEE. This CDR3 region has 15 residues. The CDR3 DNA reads TGTACCAGCAGCTTTAGGTCCTGGCGGGTGCATGAGCAGTTCTTC. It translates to CTSSFRSWRVHEQFF.

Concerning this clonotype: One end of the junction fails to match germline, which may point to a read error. CDR3 sequence reads: CACSGNGKRNTEAFF. In DNA, the CDR3 is TGTGCCTGCAGTGGGAACGGGAAACGAAACACTGAAGCTTTCTTT. This chain joins TRBV6-5 and TRBJ1-1; D unclear. The CDR3 loop spans 15 amino acids. The germline gives CDR1 MNHEY, CDR2 SVGAGI.

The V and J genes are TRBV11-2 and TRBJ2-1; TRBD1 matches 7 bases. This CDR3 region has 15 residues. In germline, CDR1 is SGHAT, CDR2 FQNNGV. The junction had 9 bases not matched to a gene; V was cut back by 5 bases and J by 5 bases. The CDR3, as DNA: TGTGCCAGCAGCCTCGTCGGGGACAGTAACAATGAGCAGTTCTTC. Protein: CASSLVGDSNNEQFF.

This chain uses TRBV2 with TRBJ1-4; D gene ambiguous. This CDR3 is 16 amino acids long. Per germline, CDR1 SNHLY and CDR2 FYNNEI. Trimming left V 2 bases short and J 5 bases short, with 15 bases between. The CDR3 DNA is TGTGCCAGCAGTGAACAAGGTGGAGGGAAAAATGAAAAACTGTTTTTT. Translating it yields CASSEQGGGKNEKLFF. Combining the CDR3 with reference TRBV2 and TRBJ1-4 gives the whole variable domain EPEVTQTPSHQVTQMGQEVILRCVPISNHLYFYWYRQILGQKVEFLVSFYNNEISEKSEIFDDQFSVERPDGSNFTLKIRSTKLEDSAMYFCASSEQGGGKNEKLFFGSGTQLSVL.

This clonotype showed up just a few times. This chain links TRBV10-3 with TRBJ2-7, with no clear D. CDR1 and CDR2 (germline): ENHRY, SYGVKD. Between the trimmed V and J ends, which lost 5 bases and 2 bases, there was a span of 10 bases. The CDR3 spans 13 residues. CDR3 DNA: TGTGCCATCAGTTCGGACGGAACCTACGAGCAGTACTTC. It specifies CAISSDGTYEQYF.

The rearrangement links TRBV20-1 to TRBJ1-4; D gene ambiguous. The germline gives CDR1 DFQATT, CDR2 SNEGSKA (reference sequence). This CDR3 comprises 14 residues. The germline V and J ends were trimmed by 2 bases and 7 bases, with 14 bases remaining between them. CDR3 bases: TGCAGTGCTAGATCGCCCGGAAGTAGTGAAAAACTGTTTTTT. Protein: CSARSPGSSEKLFF.

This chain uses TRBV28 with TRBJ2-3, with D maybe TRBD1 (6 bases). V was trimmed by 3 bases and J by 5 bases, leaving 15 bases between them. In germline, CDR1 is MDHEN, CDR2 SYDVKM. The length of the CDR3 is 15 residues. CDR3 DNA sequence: TGTGCCAGCAGTTTTCCGCAGGGGACGGGAGATACGCAGTATTTT. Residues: CASSFPQGTGDTQYF.